This paragraph covers one T cell receptor beta chain sequence. The data are from a study of blood T cell repertoires in COVID-19. Background on the study: PBMCs, B-cell-depleted T cells, or T cells provided the cDNA or gDNA that made up the material.

Sequenced by immunoSEQ multiplex PCR; TCRdb stores in-frame clones only, minus some. This sample has approximately 230,000 clones, with around four fifths found just once. V shed 4 bases and J 0 bases; nucleotides not matched to a gene: 6. Per the germline V gene, CDR1 is SGHRS and CDR2 is YFSETQ. The CDR3 is 17 residues long. Those enrolled, adults aged about 18 to 95 years, came from roughly 22 US areas. Clinical history reported by participants formed the basis on which cohorts were assigned. Two negative PCRs, clearance, or symptom resolution had been documented for recovered Cohort 3 donors. The receptor's source is a man aged 40-49 years who had recovered from COVID-19. The gene calls are TRBV5-1 and TRBJ2-6; 8 nucleotides agree with TRBD1. Input material: PBMCs or T cells enriched from blood (not recorded which). CDR3 DNA sequence: TGCGCCAGCAGCCTGACAGGGGTTCTCTCTGGGGCCAACGTCCTGACTTTC. Translated: CASSLTGVLSGANVLTF. The full variable domain, its missing parts supplied by reference TRBV5-1 and TRBJ2-6, is KAGVTQTPRYLIKTRGQQVTLSCSPISGHRSVSWYQQTPGQGLQFLFEYFSETQRNKGNFPGRFSGRQFSNSRSEMNVSTLELGDSALYLCASSLTGVLSGANVLTFGAGSRLTVL.